Following are 27 T cell receptor beta chains from one sample sequenced in a study of beta chain features in type 1 diabetes. General study findings and limits: Moderate but significant shortening of TCRB CDR3s was recorded in all four CD4+ subsets from Type 1 diabetes patients.

For these receptors, no antigen is known. The entirety of the isolated RNA underwent reverse transcription, so expressed TCRB transcripts were sequenced. Profiled with immunoSEQ multiplex PCR; TCRdb holds only in-frame clones, not every one. The sample lists about 700,000 clones, around an eighth seen once, with approximately 0.021% in the top ten. The sequenced sample was naive CD4+ T cells from blood. The receptor set was obtained from a man aged 18-30 years with type 1 diabetes.

Worth noting for this clone: The same CDR3 also results from other DNA sequences found in this sample. The V and J genes are TRBV9 and TRBJ2-7; no reliable D call. The V and J ends lost 0 bases and 0 bases respectively, with 7 bases between them. CDR3 length equals 14 residues. From germline, CDR1 is SGDLS and CDR2 YYNGEE. The CDR3 DNA reads as TGTGCCAGCAGCGTAGGTGTAAGCTCCTACGAGCAGTACTTC. It is translated as CASSVGVSSYEQYF.

The chain employs TRBV28 and TRBJ1-5, with 7 bases identical to TRBD1. This CDR3 has 14 amino acids. CDR1 and CDR2 from the germline V gene are MDHEN and SYDVKM. The V and J ends lost 6 bases and 7 bases, in that order; junction bases with no gene match: 9. CDR3: CASSRRQGGQPQHF. CDR3 in DNA: TGTGCCAGCAGCCGCCGACAGGGAGGACAGCCCCAGCATTTT.

The table lists this clone with a few counts. V and J are TRBV6-1 and TRBJ1-1, with a possible D match to TRBD1 (6 bases). From germline, CDR1 is MNHNS and CDR2 SASEGT. The CDR3 length is 14 residues. Trimming cost V 5 bases and J 4 bases, with 14 bases left between them. DNA of the CDR3: TGTGCCAGCAGTCCACAGGGTAGTAGCACTGAAGCTTTCTTT. It translates to CASSPQGSSTEAFF.

There are a few counts of this clone. The V gene is TRBV5-4, the J gene TRBJ1-6, with D perhaps matching TRBD1 (6 bases). The germline gives CDR1 SGHNT, CDR2 YYREEE (reference sequence). The CDR3 has 17 residues. V lost 4 bases and J 11 bases, leaving 25 bases between the germline ends. CDR3 protein: CASSPGGGRVVLTPLHF. CDR3 coding DNA: TGTGCCAGCAGCCCGGGAGGGGGGCGAGTTGTCCTGACACCCCTCCACTTT.

This chain links TRBV6-1 with TRBJ1-2; D gene uncertain. The CDR3 extends over 13 amino acids. The germline V and J ends were trimmed by 4 bases and 3 bases, with 9 bases remaining between them. CDR1 and CDR2 from the germline V gene are MNHNS and SASEGT. For the CDR3, the DNA is TGTGCCAGCAGTGTAGGTCGGGACTATGGCTACACCTTC. It codes for CASSVGRDYGYTF.

This clone was recorded a few times. This CDR3 is also generated by other DNA sequences in the sample. The V and J genes are TRBV2 and TRBJ2-5; D may correspond to TRBD1 or TRBD2 (5 bases each). V lost 4 bases and J 2 bases, leaving 5 bases between the germline ends. This CDR3 is built from 12 residues. The germline V gene has CDR1 SNHLY and CDR2 FYNNEI. This CDR3 reads CASSGGQETQYF. For the CDR3, the DNA is TGTGCCAGCAGTGGGGGGCAAGAGACCCAGTACTTC.

This clone was found a few times. This rearrangement joins TRBV29-1 to TRBJ2-7; D is perhaps TRBD1 (5 bases). CDR3 length: 14 residues. V lost 4 bases and J 0 bases, leaving 13 bases between the germline ends. Germline values: CDR1 SQVTM, CDR2 ANQGSEA. CDR3 protein: CSVVRVQDSYEQYF. The CDR3 nucleotides are TGCAGCGTTGTCCGCGTACAGGACTCCTACGAGCAGTACTTC.

This rearrangement joins TRBV10-1 to TRBJ2-4; the D gene is possibly TRBD2 (5 bases). Germline V gene data show CDR1 as WNHNN and CDR2 as SYGVQD (reference sequence). The CDR3 sequence is 15 residues long. V shed 2 bases and J shed 3 bases, with 11 bases lying between them. CDR3 in amino acids: CASSEGEGGKNIQYF. The CDR3 coding sequence is TGCGCCAGCAGTGAGGGAGAGGGCGGCAAAAACATTCAGTACTTC.

This chain links TRBV28 with TRBJ1-2; D is possibly TRBD1 (6 bases). V gave up 5 bases and J gave up 2 bases, with 9 bases separating them. Germline CDR1 MDHEN, CDR2 SYDVKM. The CDR3 totals 13 residues. In DNA form, the CDR3 reads TGTGCCAGCAGTGCTGGACAGAACTATGGCTACACCTTC. Its protein product is CASSAGQNYGYTF.

The CDR3 here is CACKPGQVVSTF. The CDR3 region has the DNA TGTGCCTGCAAACCGGGACAGGTGGTTTCCACCTTC. The chain links TRBV30 to TRBJ1-2, with 8 nucleotides matching TRBD1. Germline CDR1 and CDR2: GTSNPN and SVGIG (reference sequence). There are 12 residues in the CDR3. The V and J ends lost 6 bases and 13 bases, in that order; junction bases with no gene match: 13. Combining the CDR3 with reference TRBV30 and TRBJ1-2 gives the whole variable domain SQTIHQWPATLVQPVGSPLSLECTVEGTSNPNLYWYRQAAGRGLQLLFYSVGIGQISSEVPQNLSASRPQDRQFILSSKKLLLSDSGFYLCACKPGQVVSTFGSGTRLTVV.

This clone was counted a few times. This chain connects TRBV5-1 to TRBJ2-2; 9 nucleotides agree with TRBD1. With V trimmed by 4 bases and J by 4 bases, 5 bases remained unmatched. The CDR3 loop spans 15 amino acids. Germline CDR1 is SGHRS and CDR2 is YFSETQ. Here the CDR3 reads CASSTGQGGTGELFF. DNA for the CDR3: TGCGCCAGCAGCACGGGACAGGGAGGCACCGGGGAGCTGTTTTTT.

This sequence joins TRBV4-1 and TRBJ1-2; possibly TRBD1 for D (6 bases). CDR1 and CDR2 (germline): MGHRA, YSYEKL. V was cut by 3 bases and J by 6 bases, with 11 bases left in between. The CDR3 extends over 13 amino acids. CDR3 in amino acids: CASSQPTGNGYTF. CDR3 sequence (DNA): TGCGCCAGCAGCCAGCCTACAGGGAATGGCTACACCTTC.

The gene calls are TRBV7-2 and TRBJ1-5; 9 nucleotides line up with TRBD1. The J segment lost 3 bases and the V segment lost 5 bases, leaving 8 bases of the junction unmatched. The V gene's germline CDR1 is SGHTA and CDR2 FQGNSA. The CDR3 length is 16 residues. The CDR3 bases are TGTGCCAGCAGCCCAGAGACAGGGGGTAACAATCAGCCCCAGCATTTT. Translation gives CASSPETGGNNQPQHF.

J is TRBJ2-5 and V is TRBV11-2, with a weak D call TRBD2 (6 bases). This CDR3 contains 14 residues. V gave up 3 bases and J gave up 5 bases, with 13 bases separating them. The germline gives CDR1 SGHAT, CDR2 FQNNGV. CDR3 protein: CASSFGTARETQYF. The CDR3 DNA reads as TGTGCCAGCAGCTTTGGGACTGCGCGGGAGACCCAGTACTTC.

As regards this clone: Other nucleotide sequences from this sample produce the same CDR3. The chain recombines TRBV7-9 with TRBJ1-1; TRBD1 is a possible D gene (5 bases). Germline V gene sequence: CDR1 SEHNR, CDR2 FQNEAQ (reference sequence). This CDR3 contains 14 residues. Trimming took off 1 base at V and 2 bases at J, with 8 bases between the two ends. The CDR3 region is CASSLGGLNTEAFF. In DNA form, the CDR3 reads TGTGCCAGCAGCTTAGGGGGACTTAACACTGAAGCTTTCTTT.

The table lists this clone with a few counts. The same CDR3 arises from other DNA sequences in this sample as well. V is TRBV6-6 and J is TRBJ2-5; D is undetermined. Germline V gives CDR1 MNHNY, CDR2 SVGAGI (reference sequence). V was clipped by 5 bases and J by 4 bases, with 8 bases between them. The CDR3 sequence is 12 residues long. The CDR3 loop is CASSPPRETQYF. The CDR3 DNA reads as TGTGCCAGCAGTCCCCCCAGAGAGACCCAGTACTTC.

V gene TRBV19 combines with J gene TRBJ1-5; TRBD1 is a possible D gene (5 bases). Germline V gene sequence: CDR1 LNHDA, CDR2 SQIVND (reference sequence). V shed 5 bases and J shed 5 bases, with 10 bases lying between them. The CDR3 is made up of 13 amino acids. The CDR3 here is CASSLQGDQPQHF. For the CDR3, the DNA is TGTGCCAGTAGTTTGCAGGGAGATCAGCCCCAGCATTTT.

This clone was seen more than once but under ten times. The V and J genes are TRBV29-1 and TRBJ1-6; no reliable D call. Trimming left V 5 bases short and J 7 bases short, with 24 bases between. CDR3 size: 17 residues. Germline CDR1 is SQVTM and CDR2 is ANQGSEA. The CDR3 region has the DNA TGCAGCGTTAGTCGGGCAGCGCGCGCTCCTGAGAATTCACCCCTCCACTTT. Protein product: CSVSRAARAPENSPLHF. The entire variable domain, with the rest obtained from reference TRBV29-1 and TRBJ1-6, is as follows: SAVISQKPSRDICQRGTSLTIQCQVDSQVTMMFWYRQQPGQSLTLIATANQGSEATYESGFVIDKFPISRPNLTFSTLTVSNMSPEDSSIYLCSVSRAARAPENSPLHFGNGTRLTVT.

This rearrangement joins TRBV29-1 to TRBJ2-7; D is possibly TRBD1 (6 bases). CDR3 length: 11 amino acids. V lost 7 bases, J lost 7 bases, and 14 bases lay in between. CDR1 is SQVTM and CDR2 is ANQGSEA in the germline V gene. The CDR3 loop is CSGRTVREQYF. DNA for the CDR3: TGCAGCGGAAGGACAGTCCGGGAGCAGTACTTC.

The V gene is TRBV30, the J gene TRBJ1-3; D gene ambiguous. V gave up 4 bases and J gave up 0 bases, with 10 bases separating them. Germline V gene lookup returns CDR1 GTSNPN and CDR2 SVGIG (reference sequence). The CDR3 consists of 14 residues. CDR3 residues: CAWTLGSSGNTIYF. CDR3 nucleotide sequence: TGTGCCTGGACTCTCGGGAGCTCTGGAAACACCATATATTTT.

On this clone: Compared with germline, one end of the junction differs, possibly owing to a read error. The CDR3 loop is CASSHRAGYTF. CDR3 DNA sequence: TGTGCTAGCAGCCACAGAGCTGGCTACACCTTC. The chain joins TRBV7-7 to TRBJ1-2; no firm D call. The CDR3 totals 11 residues. The V gene's germline CDR1 is SSHAT and CDR2 FNYEAQ (reference sequence).

The rearrangement uses TRBV7-7 and TRBJ2-5; D is possibly TRBD1 or TRBD2 (5 bases each). CDR1 is SSHAT, CDR2 FNYEAQ, per germline (reference sequence). V was trimmed by 3 bases and J by 4 bases, leaving 15 bases between them. CDR3 size: 15 residues. The CDR3 DNA sequence: TGTGCCAGCAGCTTCGGACGAGGGGTCCCAGAGACCCAGTACTTC. As protein: CASSFGRGVPETQYF.

This clone was picked up a small number of times. The rearrangement joins TRBV30 to TRBJ1-2; maybe TRBD1 (5 bases). The CDR3 has 13 residues. CDR1 is GTSNPN, CDR2 SVGIG, per germline (reference sequence). The ends were cut back, 3 bases at V and 7 bases at J, with 15 bases in the middle. CDR3 residues: CAWRGTGWSGYTF. Written as DNA, the CDR3 is TGTGCCTGGAGGGGCACAGGCTGGAGTGGCTACACCTTC.

The gene calls are TRBV10-3 and TRBJ1-5, with D possibly being TRBD1 (6 bases). Between the trimmed V and J ends, which lost 7 bases and 6 bases, there was a span of 19 bases. This CDR3 region has 15 residues. CDR1 and CDR2 (germline): ENHRY, SYGVKD. CDR3 region: CAIKPGGGEGQPQHF. CDR3 sequence (DNA): TGTGCCATCAAACCCGGAGGGGGTGAGGGTCAGCCCCAGCATTTT.

This clone was seen more than once but under ten times. The chain carries TRBV19 and TRBJ2-1; D is possibly TRBD1 (5 bases). Germline V gene data show CDR1 as LNHDA and CDR2 as SQIVND (reference sequence). This CDR3 comprises 14 residues. V was shortened by 3 bases and J by 5 bases, with 11 bases between the two germline ends. The CDR3 reads CASSIAQGNNEQFF. CDR3 nucleotides: TGTGCCAGTAGTATTGCTCAGGGTAACAATGAGCAGTTCTTC. Looking up the rest from reference TRBV19 and TRBJ2-1 gives the full variable domain: DGGITQSPKYLFRKEGQNVTLSCEQNLNHDAMYWYRQDPGQGLRLIYYSQIVNDFQKGDIAEGYSVSREKKESFPLTVTSAQKNPTAFYLCASSIAQGNNEQFFGPGTRLTVL.

This clone occurred a few times. The chain employs TRBV30 and TRBJ2-7; perhaps TRBD1 as D (6 bases). The CDR3 loop spans 14 amino acids. Germline V CDR1 and CDR2: GTSNPN, SVGIG (reference sequence). Between the trimmed V and J ends, which lost 0 bases and 8 bases, there was a span of 17 bases. CDR3: CAWSVAKQGVKQYF. DNA for the CDR3: TGTGCCTGGAGTGTTGCTAAACAGGGAGTGAAGCAGTACTTC.

The genes are TRBV2 and TRBJ2-1, with 8 positions matching TRBD1. The CDR3 consists of 15 residues. J was trimmed by 4 bases and V by 4 bases; bases with no gene match: 6. Per the germline V gene, CDR1 is SNHLY and CDR2 is FYNNEI. For the CDR3, the DNA is TGTGCCAGCAGTGTAGAGCAGGGGGCGTACAATGAGCAGTTCTTC. This translates into CASSVEQGAYNEQFF.